This is a list of T cell receptor beta chains from one sample in a study of CD8+CD57+ T cells in acquired aplastic anemia. TCRdb recomputed calls from the reads with MiXCR, one row per CDR3 protein. The table includes fewer than 200,000 distinct CDR3 sequences, under 50% detected once. Sequencing used sorted CD4+, CD8+, or CD8+CD57+ T cells (not recorded which) from PBMCs. These receptors were obtained from a human donor with aplastic anemia. Each CDR3 is given with its conserved first and last residue. The D gene is left open where the match is weak. Size values are once, few and many counts, or a class for expanded clones, and some rows have none.

TRBJ2-5,TRBV20-1,15,many,NA,CSARGGTVGQETQYF,TGCAGTGCTCGTGGGGGGACAGTGGGCCAAGAGACCCAGTACTTC
TRBJ2-6,TRBV3-1,16,few,NA,CASSQEPPSGANVLTF,TGTGCCAGCAGCCAAGAACCCCCCTCTGGGGCCAACGTCCTGACTTTC
TRBJ1-2,TRBV4-1,20,once,NA,CASSQLGDRVIRGRGYGYTF,TGCGCCAGCAGCCAACTAGGGGACCGAGTGATCCGCGGTCGGGGCTATGGCTACACCTTC
TRBJ1-1,TRBV7-9,13,NA,NA,CASSSTENTEAFF,TGTGCCAGCAGCTCGACAGAGAACACTGAAGCTTTCTTT
TRBJ1-2,TRBV6-1,13,many,NA,CASSFTGPDGYTF,TGTGCCAGCAGCTTTACAGGTCCGGATGGCTACACCTTC
TRBJ2-7,TRBV2,12,NA,NA,CASSEVFYEQYF,TGTGCCAGCAGTGAAGTGTTCTACGAGCAGTACTTC
TRBJ1-2,TRBV20-1,12,NA,NA,CSARWTIYGYTF,TGCAGTGCTAGATGGACAATCTATGGCTACACCTTC
TRBJ2-7,TRBV5-1,14,NA,NA,CASSFRGVQDEQYF,TGCGCCAGCAGCTTTAGGGGTGTTCAAGACGAGCAGTACTTC
TRBJ1-4,TRBV3-1,17,NA,TRBD1,CASSLGQAVATNEKLFF,TGTGCCAGCAGCTTGGGACAGGCTGTTGCAACTAATGAAAAACTGTTTTTT
TRBJ2-3,TRBV28,15,NA,TRBD1,CASSSLGTGTDTQYF,TGTGCCAGCAGTTCACTTGGGACAGGGACAGATACGCAGTATTTT
TRBJ2-2,TRBV2,14,NA,TRBD1,CASRPDRGTGELFF,TGTGCCAGCAGACCGGACAGGGGAACCGGGGAGCTGTTTTTT
TRBJ2-2,TRBV29-1,14,NA,NA,CSVLVGPNTGELFF,TGCAGCGTTCTAGTCGGACCGAACACCGGGGAGCTGTTTTTT
TRBJ2-3,TRBV11-1,15,once,NA,CASSFRSGPTDTQYF,TGTGCCAGCAGCTTTAGAAGCGGGCCCACAGATACGCAGTATTTT
TRBJ1-5,TRBV29-1,13,NA,TRBD1,CSVGQGAYQPQHF,TGCAGCGTGGGACAGGGGGCGTATCAGCCCCAGCATTTT
TRBJ2-1,TRBV9,14,few,TRBD1,CASSGTGNYNEQSF,TGTGCCAGCAGCGGGACAGGGAATTACAATGAGCAGTCCTTC
TRBJ2-7,TRBV20-1,13,NA,NA,CSASDGTPYEQYF,TGCAGTGCTAGCGACGGGACTCCTTACGAGCAGTACTTC
TRBJ2-7,TRBV7-2,13,many,TRBD1,CASSLSTGYEQYF,TGTGCCAGCAGCTTATCGACAGGGTACGAGCAGTACTTC
TRBJ1-2,TRBV5-1,14,NA,NA,CASSLEGIGYGYTF,TGCGCCAGCAGCTTGGAGGGGATTGGCTATGGCTACACCTTC
TRBJ1-1,TRBV20-1,17,NA,NA,CSARDPSFTPINTEAFF,TGCAGTGCTAGAGATCCCTCTTTTACACCAATCAACACTGAAGCTTTCTTT
TRBJ1-2,TRBV7-9,12,NA,NA,CASSAGFYGYTF,TGTGCCAGCAGCGCAGGGTTTTATGGCTACACCTTC
TRBJ1-6,TRBV6-1,15,many,NA,CASRDSHLYNSPLHF,TGTGCCAGCAGGGACAGCCACCTCTATAATTCACCCCTCCACTTT
TRBJ2-3,TRBV5-1,15,NA,TRBD1,CASSLGDRSTDTQYF,TGCGCCAGCAGCTTGGGGGACAGAAGCACAGATACGCAGTATTTT
TRBJ2-7,TRBV19,14,NA,TRBD1,CASRTGTGSHEQYF,TGTGCCAGTAGGACCGGGACAGGGAGCCACGAGCAGTACTTC
TRBJ1-2,TRBV7-3,10,NA,NA,CASSFSGYTF,TGTGCCAGCAGCTTTTCTGGCTACACCTTC
TRBJ2-2,TRBV25-1,14,few,NA,CASSSRASTGELFF,TGTGCCAGCAGTTCCAGGGCGAGCACCGGGGAGCTGTTTTTT
TRBJ2-1,TRBV11-2,16,NA,NA,CASSLGRGHRYNEQFF,TGTGCCAGCAGCTTAGGTCGGGGGCACCGATACAATGAGCAGTTCTTC
TRBJ2-3,TRBV18,12,few,NA,CASSIKPDTQYF,TGTGCCAGCTCCATAAAACCAGATACGCAGTATTTT
TRBJ2-5,TRBV24-1,15,many,NA,CATSDSGTARETQYF,TGTGCCACCAGTGATTCCGGGACGGCGAGGGAGACCCAGTACTTC
TRBJ1-2,TRBV2,12,many,TRBD1,CASNRGIGGYTF,TGTGCCAGCAACAGGGGTATTGGAGGATACACCTTC
TRBJ1-5,TRBV20-1,15,NA,NA,CSARDSDSSNQPQHF,TGCAGTGCTAGAGATTCGGACAGCTCTAATCAGCCCCAGCATTTT
TRBJ2-6,TRBV10-3,17,NA,NA,CAISESKAASGANVLTF,TGTGCCATCAGTGAGTCGAAGGCGGCCTCTGGGGCCAACGTCCTGACTTTC
TRBJ2-7,TRBV7-9,15,NA,TRBD1,CASSLAEQGAYEQYF,TGTGCCAGCAGCTTGGCGGAACAGGGGGCCTACGAGCAGTACTTC
TRBJ1-1,TRBV2,14,many,NA,CASRRDMSNTEAFF,TGTGCCAGCAGGAGGGACATGTCGAACACTGAAGCTTTCTTT
TRBJ1-5,TRBV30,14,few,NA,CAWSVRSGGQPQHF,TGTGCCTGGAGTGTACGGTCAGGAGGACAGCCCCAGCATTTT
TRBJ2-7,TRBV6-4,12,NA,NA,CASRGGVDEQYF,TGCGCCAGCAGGGGAGGGGTGGACGAGCAGTACTTC
TRBJ2-3,TRBV25-1,16,NA,NA,CASSESGGVGTDTQYF,TGTGCCAGCAGTGAATCAGGCGGGGTTGGCACAGATACGCAGTATTTT
TRBJ1-6,TRBV10-3,16,few,NA,CAISEFKTRGNSPLHF,TGTGCCATCAGTGAGTTCAAGACCCGGGGGAATTCACCCCTCCACTTT
TRBJ2-5,TRBV7-6,16,NA,TRBD1,CASSLAGPTGEETQYF,TGTGCCAGCAGCTTAGCGGGCCCTACAGGGGAAGAGACCCAGTACTTC
TRBJ1-6,TRBV2,12,NA,TRBD1,CANTGQNSPLHF,TGTGCCAACACGGGACAGAATTCACCCCTCCACTTT
TRBJ2-5,TRBV2,14,NA,NA,CASSSTLYQETQYF,TGTGCCAGCAGTTCCACATTGTACCAAGAGACCCAGTACTTC
TRBJ2-1,TRBV2,15,many,NA,CATRTQGGSYNEQFF,TGTGCCACCAGGACCCAGGGCGGCTCCTACAATGAGCAGTTCTTC
TRBJ1-4,TRBV10-3,16,NA,TRBD1,CASRGGTGVEGEKLFF,TGTGCCAGCAGGGGGGGAACAGGGGTGGAAGGTGAAAAACTGTTTTTT
TRBJ1-6,TRBV27,19,few,NA,CASSLSFRRSLSYNSPLHF,TGTGCCAGCAGTTTATCGTTCAGGAGGTCCCTCTCCTATAATTCACCCCTCCACTTT
TRBJ2-5,TRBV15,17,NA,TRBD2,CATSRVAPTSGSGEQYF,TGTGCCACCAGCAGAGTTGCTCCGACTAGCGGGAGTGGGGAGCAGTACTTC
TRBJ1-5,TRBV7-6,16,NA,NA,CASSLEGRGGNQPQHF,TGTGCCAGCAGCTTAGAGGGCAGGGGCGGCAATCAGCCCCAGCATTTT
TRBJ2-1,TRBV20-1,18,NA,TRBD2,CSARDRVASGSSYNEQFF,TGCAGTGCTAGAGATCGGGTGGCTAGCGGGAGTTCCTACAATGAGCAGTTCTTC
TRBJ1-1,TRBV29-1,12,NA,TRBD1,CSAKTGGTEAFF,TGCAGCGCAAAGACAGGGGGCACTGAAGCTTTCTTT
TRBJ2-1,TRBV10-3,13,NA,NA,CATRLNSYNEQFF,TGTGCCACCCGGCTGAACTCCTACAATGAGCAGTTCTTC
TRBJ1-1,TRBV4-3,13,many,NA,CASSQEPASEAFF,TGCGCCAGCAGCCAAGAACCGGCCAGTGAAGCTTTCTTT